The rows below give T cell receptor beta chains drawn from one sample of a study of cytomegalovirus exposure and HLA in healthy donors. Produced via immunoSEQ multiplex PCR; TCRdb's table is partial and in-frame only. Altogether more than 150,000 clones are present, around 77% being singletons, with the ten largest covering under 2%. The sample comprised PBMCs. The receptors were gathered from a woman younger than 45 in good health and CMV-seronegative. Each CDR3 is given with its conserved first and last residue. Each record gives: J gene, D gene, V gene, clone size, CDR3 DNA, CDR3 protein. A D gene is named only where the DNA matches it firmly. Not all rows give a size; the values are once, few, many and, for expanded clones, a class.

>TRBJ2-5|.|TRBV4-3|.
TGCGCCAGCAGCCAAGCGAGGGCGGGAGAGACCCAGTACTTC
CASSQARAGETQYF
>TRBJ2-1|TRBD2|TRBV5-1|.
TGCGCCAGCAGGCGGGCTAGCGGGGCTAGCTACAATGAGCAGTTCTTC
CASRRASGASYNEQFF
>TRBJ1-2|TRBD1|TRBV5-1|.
TGCGCCAGCAGCTTGGTTTCGGGGGACAGGGGTTATGGCTACACCTTC
CASSLVSGDRGYGYTF
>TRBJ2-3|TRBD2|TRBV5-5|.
TGTGCCAGCAGCATACTACCTCCGGGACTAGGGCCAGATACGCAGTATTTT
CASSILPPGLGPDTQYF
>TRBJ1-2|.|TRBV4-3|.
TGCGCCAGCAGCATAAGAGCATCCACTTCGGGGGACTATGGCTACACCTTC
CASSIRASTSGDYGYTF
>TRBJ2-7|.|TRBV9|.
TGTGCCAGCAGCCCAAGGACACTCTCCTACGAGCAGTACTTC
CASSPRTLSYEQYF
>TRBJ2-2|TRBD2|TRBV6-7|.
TGTGCCAGCAGTTACTCGAAGGTCGTTATGGCGGGGGGCTTCCCCGGGGAGCTGTTTTTT
CASSYSKVVMAGGFPGELFF
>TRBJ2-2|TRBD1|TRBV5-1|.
TGCGCCAGCAGCCTCGGGACAGCGACCAACACCGGGGAGCTGTTTTTT
CASSLGTATNTGELFF
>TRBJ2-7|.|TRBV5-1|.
TGCGCCAGCAGCTCGGCCGGGTCTACTTACTCCTACGAGCAGTACTTC
CASSSAGSTYSYEQYF
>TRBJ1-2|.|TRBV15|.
TGTGCCACCAGCAGAGATCTCGCCCTTGGGGCTTATGGCTACACCTTC
CATSRDLALGAYGYTF
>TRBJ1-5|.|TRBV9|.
TGTGCCAGCAGCGCGGATGGGGGCTCCTATCAGCCCCAGCATTTT
CASSADGGSYQPQHF
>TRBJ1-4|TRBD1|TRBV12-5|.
TGTGCTAGTGGTTCCGGACAGGTCCCTGGAAAACTGTTTTTT
CASGSGQVPGKLFF
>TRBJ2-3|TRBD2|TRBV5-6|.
TGTGCCAGCAGCTTGGTGGTAGCGGGGGCTAGCACAGATACGCAGTATTTT
CASSLVVAGASTDTQYF
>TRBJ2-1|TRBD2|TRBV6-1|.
TGTGCCAGCAGGCCGACTAGCGGGGATGGGGAGCAGTTCTTC
CASRPTSGDGEQFF
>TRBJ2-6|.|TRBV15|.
TGTGCCACCAGGACGCAGGTCTCTGGGGCCAACGTCCTGACTTTC
CATRTQVSGANVLTF
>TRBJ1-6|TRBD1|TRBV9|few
TGTGCCAGCAGCGTTTCCTGGACAGGGCGTGATTCACCCCTCCACTTT
CASSVSWTGRDSPLHF
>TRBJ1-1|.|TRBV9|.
TGTGCCAGCAGCGTAGAAGGGGTGAGGAGCACTGAAGCTTTCTTT
CASSVEGVRSTEAFF
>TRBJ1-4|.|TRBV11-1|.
TGTGCCAGCAGCTTATACAGAGTCTCCGAGGGAAAACTGTTTTTT
CASSLYRVSEGKLFF
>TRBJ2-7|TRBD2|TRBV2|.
TGTGCCAGCAGTGACCAAGCGGGGGGATCCTACTACGAGCAGTACTTC
CASSDQAGGSYYEQYF
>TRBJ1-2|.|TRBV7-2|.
TGTGCCAGCAGCTTATACGGCTATGGCTACACCTTC
CASSLYGYGYTF
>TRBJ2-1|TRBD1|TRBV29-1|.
TGCAGCGTTGAAGACCAGGGACAGAGACTGAATGAGCAGTTCTTC
CSVEDQGQRLNEQFF
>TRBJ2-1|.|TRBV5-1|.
TGCGCCAGCAGCTTTGCTGGTTCTAGCTCCTACAATGAGCAGTTCTTC
CASSFAGSSSYNEQFF
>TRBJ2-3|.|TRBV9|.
TGTGCCAGCAATACTAGCCCCGCAGATACGCAGTATTTT
CASNTSPADTQYF
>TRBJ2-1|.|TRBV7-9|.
TGTTCCAGCAGCTTAGAGCTGGGTGCGGGGTTCTTC
CSSSLELGAGFF
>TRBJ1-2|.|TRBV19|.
TGTGCCAGTAGTAGGTACAGGGATAACTATGGCTACACCTTC
CASSRYRDNYGYTF
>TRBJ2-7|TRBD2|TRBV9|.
TGTGCCAGCAGCTCGGGACTAGCGGAGACCTACGAGCAGTACTTC
CASSSGLAETYEQYF
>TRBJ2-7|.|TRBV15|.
TGTGCCACCAGCAGAGGTTCCTCCTCCTACGAGCAGTACTTC
CATSRGSSSYEQYF
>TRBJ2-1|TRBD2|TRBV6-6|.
TGTGCCAGCAGTGCTATGACTAGCCCGCCCGCTGAGCAGTTCTTC
CASSAMTSPPAEQFF
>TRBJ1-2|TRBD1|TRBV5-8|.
TGTGCCAGCAGCCCACGGACAGGGTATGATGGCTACACCTTC
CASSPRTGYDGYTF
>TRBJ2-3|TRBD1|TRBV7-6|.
TGTGCCAGCAGCAAACTTGCTCCCCGGGACAGGCGGATGGATACGCAGTATTTT
CASSKLAPRDRRMDTQYF
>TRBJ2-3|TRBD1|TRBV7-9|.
TGTGCCAGCAGCTTGGTGGGACAGAGCACAGATACGCAGTATTTT
CASSLVGQSTDTQYF
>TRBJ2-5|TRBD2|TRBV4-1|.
TGCGCCAGCAGCCAAGGGATAGGACTAGGACAAGAGACCCAGTACTTC
CASSQGIGLGQETQYF
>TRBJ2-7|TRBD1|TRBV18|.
TGTGCCAGCTCACGCCTTCCCGGGACAGGGGCCCGATTCTCTTCCTACGAGCAGTACTTC
CASSRLPGTGARFSSYEQYF
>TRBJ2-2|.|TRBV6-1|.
TGTGCCAGCAGGGATTCAGGGGCCGGGGAGCTGTTTTTT
CASRDSGAGELFF
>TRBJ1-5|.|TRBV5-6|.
TGTGCCAGCAGCTCCCGGAAGGACAGAGTGCCCCAGCATTTT
CASSSRKDRVPQHF
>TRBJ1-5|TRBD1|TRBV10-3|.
TGTGCCATCAGTGACCCCGCACTACTAGGACAGGGCAATAGCAATCAGCCCCAGCATTTT
CAISDPALLGQGNSNQPQHF
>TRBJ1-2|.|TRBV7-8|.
TGTGCCAGCAGCTTAGGGGCACGGAACTATGGCTACACCTTC
CASSLGARNYGYTF
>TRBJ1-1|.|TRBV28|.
TGTGCCAGCAGTTCCCCCAGGCCGAACACTGAAGCTTTCTTT
CASSSPRPNTEAFF
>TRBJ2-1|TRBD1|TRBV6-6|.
TGTGCCAGCAGCCCGGGACAGCCCTTCTCGCAGTTCTTC
CASSPGQPFSQFF
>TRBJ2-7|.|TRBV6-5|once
TGTGCCAGCAGGGCCCTCGGGAGAGTAAGCGAGCAGTACTTC
CASRALGRVSEQYF
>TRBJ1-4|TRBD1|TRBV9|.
TGTGCCAGCAGCGAGACAGGGACTACTAATGAAAAACTGTTTTTT
CASSETGTTNEKLFF
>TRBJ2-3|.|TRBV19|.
TGTGCCAGTAGTGCTACAGGGATCCCAGATACGCAGTATTTT
CASSATGIPDTQYF
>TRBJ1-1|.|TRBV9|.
TGTGCCAGCAGCGTGATCAGGGGCGCGGAAGTTGCCACTGAAGCTTTCTTT
CASSVIRGAEVATEAFF
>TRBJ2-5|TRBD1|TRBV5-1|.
TGCGCCAGCAGCTTGCGAGAGGACAGGGGGCAGGAGACCCAGTACTTC
CASSLREDRGQETQYF
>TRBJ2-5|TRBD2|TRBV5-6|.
TGTGCCAGCAGACCCTGGGGGGGGGAAGAGACCCAGTACTTC
CASRPWGGEETQYF
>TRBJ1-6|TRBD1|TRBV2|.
TGTGCCAGCAGTGAGGTGATGGGACAGGGGGGCTCACCCCTCCACTTT
CASSEVMGQGGSPLHF
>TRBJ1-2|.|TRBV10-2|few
TGCGCCAGCTACAGGGAGTCGAACTATGGCTACACCTTC
CASYRESNYGYTF
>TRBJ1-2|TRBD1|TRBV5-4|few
TGTGCCAGCAGCTTGGGCATACGAGACAGGGACTATGGCTACACCTTC
CASSLGIRDRDYGYTF
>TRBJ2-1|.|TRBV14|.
TGTGCCAGCAGCCAACGGAATGAGCAGTTCTTC
CASSQRNEQFF
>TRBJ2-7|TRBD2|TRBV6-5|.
TGTGCCAGCAGTTGGGGGACTAGCGGGGGACCCTACGAGCAGTACTTC
CASSWGTSGGPYEQYF
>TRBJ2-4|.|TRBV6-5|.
TGTGCCAGCGGGGCTGGGCTAGCCAAAAACATTCAGTACTTC
CASGAGLAKNIQYF
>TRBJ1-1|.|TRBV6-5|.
TGTGCCAGCAGTTACTCCCAGGTGAACACTGAAGCTTTCTTT
CASSYSQVNTEAFF
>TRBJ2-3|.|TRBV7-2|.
TGTGCCAGCAGCCGTCAGCGGGTAACAAGCACAGATACGCAGTATTTT
CASSRQRVTSTDTQYF
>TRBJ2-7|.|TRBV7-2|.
TGTGCCAGCAGCTTTCAGGGCGGTGACTACGAGCAGTACTTC
CASSFQGGDYEQYF